This TCR beta chain is from a study of shared clonotypes between healthy human individuals. Regarding the study as a whole: The study found approximately 5% of naive CD4 clonotypes shared across a handful of donors. What limited the represented genetic and exposure-history diversity was the small number of donors. Only blood was sampled; tissue repertoires likely differ. How much donors shared clonotypes was expected to be affected by sequencing depth.

TCRdb's copy holds only in-frame clones and misses some; the assay was immunoSEQ multiplex PCR. Here the sample spans 2 million to 2.5 million clones, over 85% being singletons. Trimming stripped 4 bases from V and 6 bases from J, with 15 bases between. The length of the CDR3 is 15 residues. Germline V gene sequence: CDR1 SEHNR, CDR2 FQNEAQ (reference sequence). Cells designated naive CD8 were CD45RO-negative and were positively selected for CCR7, with terminally differentiated effector memory CD45RA+ cells excluded. In the case of this clone: Its antigen is unknown.

This TCR derives from a man aged 18 to 29 in good health. Specimen: naive CD8+ T cells sorted from blood. The V and J genes are TRBV7-9 and TRBJ2-2; D is perhaps TRBD2 (6 bases). CDR3 nucleotides: TGTGCCAGCAGCTCAGAGCGGGTCTACGCCGGGGAGCTGTTTTTT. It is translated as CASSSERVYAGELFF.